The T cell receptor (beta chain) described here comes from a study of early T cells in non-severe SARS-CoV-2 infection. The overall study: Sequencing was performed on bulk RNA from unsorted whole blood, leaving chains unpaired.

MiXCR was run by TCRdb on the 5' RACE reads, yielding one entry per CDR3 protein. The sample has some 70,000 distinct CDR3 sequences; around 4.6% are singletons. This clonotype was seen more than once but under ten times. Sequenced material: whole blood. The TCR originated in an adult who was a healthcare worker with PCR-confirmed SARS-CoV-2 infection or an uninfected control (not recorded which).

The CDR3 reads CSVATHPGTAEAFF. In nucleotides, the CDR3 is TGCAGCGTTGCGACCCACCCCGGGACAGCTGAAGCTTTCTTT. The rearrangement joins TRBV29-1 to TRBJ1-1; 7 bases map to TRBD1. With 4 bases clipped from V and 6 bases from J, the junction kept 11 bases outside the gene matches. The CDR3 is 14 residues long. The V gene's germline CDR1 is SQVTM and CDR2 ANQGSEA.